Shown below are 25 T cell receptor beta chains from a single sample sequenced in a study of shared clonotypes between healthy human individuals. The table came from immunoSEQ multiplex PCR; TCRdb's copy has only in-frame clones and leaves some out. The sample has under 750,000 clones; roughly two thirds are singletons. Sequenced material: memory CD4+ T cells sorted from blood. Subset given: CD45RA-negative fraction. Source of these receptors: a woman aged 25 to 39 in good health.

The rearrangement uses TRBV25-1 and TRBJ2-2, with 12 bases aligning to TRBD2. V trimming: 6 bases; J trimming: 4 bases; junction bases outside the gene matches: 6. Germline CDR1 MGHDK, CDR2 SYGVNS. The CDR3 has 16 residues. CDR3 coding DNA: TGTGCCAGCAGGACTAGCGGGAGCGTCGGCACCGGGGAGCTGTTTTTT. Translation gives CASRTSGSVGTGELFF.

In its sample, this clone was seen a few times. The gene calls are TRBV18 and TRBJ1-1; D is unresolved. The V end lost 3 bases, the J end lost 7 bases, and 9 bases lay between the germline ends. Germline V gives CDR1 KGHSH, CDR2 LQKENI. This CDR3 has 12 amino acids. The CDR3 protein is CASSPGGIEAFF. The CDR3 DNA follows: TGTGCCAGCTCACCGGGAGGAATTGAAGCTTTCTTT.

As to this clone: A much larger clone sits a single nucleotide away, making a read error possible. Other DNA sequences in the sample encode the same CDR3. V and J are TRBV5-1 and TRBJ1-3, with 7 bases identical to TRBD1. Germline values: CDR1 SGHRS, CDR2 YFSETQ. V lost 4 bases, J lost 2 bases, and 3 bases stayed unmatched. This CDR3 is 14 amino acids long. The CDR3 nucleotides read TGCGCCAGCAGCACCGGGACAGCTGGAAACACCATATATTTT. Protein sequence: CASSTGTAGNTIYF.

This clone was counted at least ten times. The rearrangement uses TRBV7-2 and TRBJ2-5; D could derive from TRBD1 or TRBD2 (5 bases each). Germline CDR1 is SGHTA and CDR2 is FQGNSA. V lost 1 base and J lost 1, with 10 bases in between. This CDR3 comprises 15 residues. The CDR3 sequence is CASSLVAGAQETQYF. DNA for the CDR3: TGTGCCAGCAGCTTAGTAGCCGGGGCCCAAGAGACCCAGTACTTC.

This clone was observed a handful of times. Other nucleotide sequences in the sample specify the same CDR3. V and J are TRBV11-3 and TRBJ2-2, with 8 bases matching TRBD2. The ends lost 3 bases at V and 4 bases at J; junction bases unmatched: 4. The CDR3 has 15 residues. The germline V gene encodes CDR1 SGHNT and CDR2 YENEEA. Here the CDR3 DNA reads TGTGCCAGCAGCTTCGGCACTAGCGGCACCGGGGAGCTGTTTTTT. This translates into CASSFGTSGTGELFF.

This chain links TRBV4-1 with TRBJ2-1; D gene uncertain. The V and J ends lost 0 bases and 0 bases respectively, with 9 bases between them. Germline values: CDR1 MGHRA, CDR2 YSYEKL. This CDR3 has 16 residues. Written as DNA, the CDR3 is TGCGCCAGCAGCCAAGATCAGGCCAGCTCCTACAATGAGCAGTTCTTC. Its translation: CASSQDQASSYNEQFF.

The chain is built from TRBV28 and TRBJ1-4, with D possibly matching TRBD1 (6 bases). V was trimmed by 5 bases and J by 3 bases, leaving 16 bases between them. The V gene's germline CDR1 is MDHEN and CDR2 SYDVKM. CDR3 length: 16 residues. The CDR3 region is CASSIGTRGPNEKLFF. The CDR3 DNA follows: TGTGCCAGCAGTATTGGAACCAGGGGACCTAATGAAAAACTGTTTTTT.

This clone has a single count. J is TRBJ2-7 and V is TRBV6-5; tentatively, D is TRBD1 (7 bases). The CDR3 covers 14 residues. The germline gives CDR1 MNHEY, CDR2 SVGAGI. The ends were cut back, 6 bases at V and 1 base at J, with 13 bases in the middle. The CDR3: CASRRQGGSYEQYF. The CDR3 region has the DNA TGTGCCAGCAGACGTCAGGGGGGTTCCTACGAGCAGTACTTC.

The chain joins TRBV30 to TRBJ1-5; no reliable D call. The V and J ends lost 0 bases and 7 bases respectively, with 16 bases between them. The CDR3 length is 15 residues. The germline V gene encodes CDR1 GTSNPN and CDR2 SVGIG (reference sequence). CDR3 sequence: CAWSVQGNVRQPQHF. CDR3 sequence (DNA): TGTGCCTGGAGTGTTCAAGGGAACGTTAGGCAGCCCCAGCATTTT. The variable domain in full, completed from reference TRBV30 and TRBJ1-5, reads SQTIHQWPATLVQPVGSPLSLECTVEGTSNPNLYWYRQAAGRGLQLLFYSVGIGQISSEVPQNLSASRPQDRQFILSSKKLLLSDSGFYLCAWSVQGNVRQPQHFGDGTRLSIL.

This clone was observed a handful of times. The CDR3 reads CASSPRTGAGEGYTF. The CDR3, as DNA: TGTGCCAGCTCCCCCAGGACAGGCGCCGGCGAGGGCTACACCTTC. This chain links TRBV18 with TRBJ1-2; the match to TRBD1 covers 7 bases. The CDR3 loop spans 15 amino acids. The V gene end was trimmed by 6 bases and the J gene end by 8 bases; junction bases not matched to a gene: 15. The germline gives CDR1 KGHSH, CDR2 LQKENI.

Here the CDR3 reads CASSLGSSETQYF. The CDR3 DNA reads as TGTGCCAGCAGCTTAGGATCGTCTGAGACCCAGTACTTC. V gene TRBV11-3 combines with J gene TRBJ2-5; unclear D gene. V shed 1 base and J shed 5 bases, with 8 bases lying between them. The germline V gene encodes CDR1 SGHNT and CDR2 YENEEA. The CDR3 length is 13 residues.

The chain combines TRBV6-4 with TRBJ2-1; TRBD2 is a possible D gene (6 bases). Germline V lookup: CDR1 MRHNA, CDR2 SNTAGT. V was trimmed by 4 bases and J by 10 bases, leaving 14 bases between them. This CDR3 has 13 residues. In nucleotides, the CDR3 is TGTGCCAGCAGTGTCCGGGACTCCCAGGAGCAGTTCTTC. Its translation: CASSVRDSQEQFF.

The J gene is TRBJ1-1, the V gene TRBV28; 8 positions match TRBD1. Trimming at V came to 2 bases and at J to 4 bases, leaving 9 bases not matched to a gene. CDR3 length equals 16 residues. Looked up from germline, CDR1 is MDHEN and CDR2 is SYDVKM. CDR3 in DNA: TGTGCCAGCAGTTTAGGGGGCCGACAGGGGCGCACTGAAGCTTTCTTT. The encoded protein is CASSLGGRQGRTEAFF.

V gene TRBV18 combines with J gene TRBJ2-7; the match to TRBD2 covers 9 bases. This CDR3 contains 16 residues. The J segment lost 0 bases and the V segment lost 6 bases, leaving 9 bases of the junction unmatched. Germline CDR1 KGHSH, CDR2 LQKENI. The CDR3 sequence: CASSPTSGRSSYEQYF. CDR3 sequence (DNA): TGTGCCAGCTCTCCAACCAGCGGGAGGAGCTCCTACGAGCAGTACTTC.

The CDR3 region has the DNA TGTGCCTGGATCACCCTGAGGACCGGGGAGCTGTTTTTT. The encoded protein is CAWITLRTGELFF. The chain couples TRBV30 to TRBJ2-2, with D hard to call. The CDR3 covers 13 residues. Germline CDR1 is GTSNPN and CDR2 is SVGIG (reference sequence). Trimming shortened V by 4 bases and J by 5 bases, and 11 bases separated the two germline ends. Filled out from reference TRBV30 and TRBJ2-2, the complete variable domain reads SQTIHQWPATLVQPVGSPLSLECTVEGTSNPNLYWYRQAAGRGLQLLFYSVGIGQISSEVPQNLSASRPQDRQFILSSKKLLLSDSGFYLCAWITLRTGELFFGEGSRLTVL.

This rearrangement joins TRBV7-9 to TRBJ2-2; a weak D match, TRBD2 (5 bases). Trimming left V 5 bases short and J 6 bases short, with 19 bases between. From germline, CDR1 is SEHNR and CDR2 FQNEAQ (reference sequence). This CDR3 comprises 16 residues. The CDR3 spells CASSQSQYGISGELFF. CDR3 bases: TGTGCCAGCAGCCAATCTCAGTACGGGATTTCCGGGGAGCTGTTTTTT.

This clone was picked up one time. V usage is TRBV15 and J usage is TRBJ2-5, with D unresolved. Germline loops: CDR1 LNHNV, CDR2 YYDKDF (reference sequence). This CDR3 is built from 11 residues. V was trimmed by 1 base and J by 7 bases, leaving 4 bases between them. The CDR3 loop is CATSRGVTQYF. In nucleotides, the CDR3 is TGTGCCACCAGCAGAGGGGTGACCCAGTACTTC.

The rearrangement uses TRBV7-6 and TRBJ2-1; tentatively, D is TRBD2 (6 bases). Germline lookup yields CDR1 SGHVS and CDR2 FNYEAQ. This CDR3 has 15 residues. Trimming cost V 2 bases and J 10 bases, with 18 bases left between them. CDR3 nucleotide sequence: TGTGCCAGCAGCTTAATTACCGGAGGGCTTGGGGAGCAGTTCTTC. Its translation is CASSLITGGLGEQFF.

This clone is a singleton in its sample. CDR3 residues: CASSILKNTDTQYF. CDR3 coding DNA: TGTGCCAGTAGTATTCTAAAGAACACAGATACGCAGTATTTT. The chain uses TRBV19 and TRBJ2-3; D is uncertain. CDR1 and CDR2 (germline): LNHDA, SQIVND (reference sequence). Between the trimmed V and J ends, which lost 3 bases and 2 bases, there was a span of 9 bases. The CDR3 has 14 amino acids.

The chain joins TRBV6-5 to TRBJ1-3, with D tentatively TRBD1 (5 bases). The CDR3 length is 15 residues. The germline CDR1 and CDR2 sequences are MNHEY and SVGAGI. The V gene lost 4 bases and the J gene lost 0 bases, with 10 bases spanning the gap. Here the CDR3 reads CASSFTGHSGNTIYF. CDR3 coding DNA: TGTGCCAGCAGTTTCACAGGTCACTCTGGAAACACCATATATTTT.

The CDR3 region is CASSLVASGNEQFF. CDR3 nucleotide sequence: TGTGCCAGCAGCTTAGTGGCTAGCGGAAATGAGCAGTTCTTC. The chain is built from TRBV7-9 and TRBJ2-1, with 7 positions matching TRBD2. The CDR3 contains 14 residues. The germline CDR1 and CDR2 sequences are SEHNR and FQNEAQ (reference sequence). The V and J ends lost 1 base and 7 bases, in that order; junction bases with no gene match: 4.

This chain links TRBV19 with TRBJ2-7; TRBD2 might be the D (6 bases). The CDR3 runs to 13 residues. Trimming stripped 3 bases from V and 4 bases from J, with 10 bases between. Germline CDR1 and CDR2: LNHDA and SQIVND (reference sequence). CDR3 region: CASSIGGIYEQYF. The CDR3 DNA sequence: TGTGCCAGTAGTATCGGCGGGATTTACGAGCAGTACTTC.

J is TRBJ2-1 and V is TRBV30; D may be TRBD1 (6 bases). The ends were cut back, 3 bases at V and 7 bases at J, with 22 bases in the middle. CDR1 GTSNPN and CDR2 SVGIG come from the germline V gene (reference sequence). There are 16 residues in the CDR3. The DNA for the CDR3 is TGTGCCTGGAGCGTACAGGGCCTCAGATCGTGGAATGAGCAGTTCTTC. Translation: CAWSVQGLRSWNEQFF.

CDR3 nucleotide sequence: TGTGCCAGCAGCACCACCCCTAGCGGGAGGTTCTACGAGCAGTACTTC. Translation gives CASSTTPSGRFYEQYF. The chain is built from TRBV7-9 and TRBJ2-7, with TRBD2 identical over 11 bases. The V and J ends lost 5 bases and 3 bases, in that order; junction bases with no gene match: 9. This CDR3 comprises 16 residues. Germline V CDR1 and CDR2: SEHNR, FQNEAQ (reference sequence).

The chain is built from TRBV4-2 and TRBJ1-1; D gene ambiguous. V dropped 1 base and J dropped 6 bases, with 12 bases sitting between them. Germline V gives CDR1 LGHNA, CDR2 YNFKEQ. The CDR3 contains 14 residues. The CDR3: CASSQVNQEAEAFF. CDR3 DNA: TGTGCCAGCAGCCAAGTTAATCAGGAAGCTGAAGCTTTCTTT.